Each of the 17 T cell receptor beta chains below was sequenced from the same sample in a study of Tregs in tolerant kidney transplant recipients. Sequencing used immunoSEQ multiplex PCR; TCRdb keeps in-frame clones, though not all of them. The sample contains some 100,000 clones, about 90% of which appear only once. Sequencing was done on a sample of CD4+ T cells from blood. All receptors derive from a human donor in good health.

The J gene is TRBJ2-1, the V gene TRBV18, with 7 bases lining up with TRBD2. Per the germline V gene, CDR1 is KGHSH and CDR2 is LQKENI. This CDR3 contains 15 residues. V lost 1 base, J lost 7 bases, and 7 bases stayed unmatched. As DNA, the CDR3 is TGTGCCAGCTCACCACGGACGGGGGGAGGTAATGAGCAGTTCTTC. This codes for CASSPRTGGGNEQFF.

CDR3 DNA: TGTGCCAGCAGCTCAGGGGGACCGCCGAGCTCCTATAATTCACCCCTCCACTTT. It specifies CASSSGGPPSSYNSPLHF. The gene calls are TRBV11-3 and TRBJ1-6, with TRBD1 matching over 7 bases. Germline V gene sequence: CDR1 SGHNT, CDR2 YENEEA. The CDR3 is 18 amino acids. J gave up 0 bases and V 4 bases, and 9 bases lay outside the gene matches.

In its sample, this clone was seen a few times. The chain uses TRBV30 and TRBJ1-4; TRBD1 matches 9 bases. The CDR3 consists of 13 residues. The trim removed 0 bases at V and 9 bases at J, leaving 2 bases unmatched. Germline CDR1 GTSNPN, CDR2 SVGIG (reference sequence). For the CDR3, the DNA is TGTGCCTGGAGTGTACAGGGGGCACAAAAACTGTTTTTT. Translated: CAWSVQGAQKLFF.

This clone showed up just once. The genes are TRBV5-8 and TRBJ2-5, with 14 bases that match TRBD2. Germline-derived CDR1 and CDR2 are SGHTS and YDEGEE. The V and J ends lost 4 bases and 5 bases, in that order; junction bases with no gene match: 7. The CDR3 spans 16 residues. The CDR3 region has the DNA TGTGCCAGCAGCCCCTGGACTAGCGGGGGGCGGGAGACCCAGTACTTC. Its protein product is CASSPWTSGGRETQYF. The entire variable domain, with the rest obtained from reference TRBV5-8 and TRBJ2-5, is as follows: EAGVTQSPTHLIKTRGQQATLRCSPISGHTSVYWYQQALGLGLQFLLWYDEGEERNRGNFPPRFSGRQFPNYSSELNVNALELEDSALYLCASSPWTSGGRETQYFGPGTRLLVL.

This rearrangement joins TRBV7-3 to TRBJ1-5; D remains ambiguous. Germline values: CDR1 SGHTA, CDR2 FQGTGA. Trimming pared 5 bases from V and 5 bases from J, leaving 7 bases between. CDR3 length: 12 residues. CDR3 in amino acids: CASSLPDQPQHF. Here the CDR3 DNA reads TGTGCCAGCAGCCTTCCAGATCAGCCCCAGCATTTT.

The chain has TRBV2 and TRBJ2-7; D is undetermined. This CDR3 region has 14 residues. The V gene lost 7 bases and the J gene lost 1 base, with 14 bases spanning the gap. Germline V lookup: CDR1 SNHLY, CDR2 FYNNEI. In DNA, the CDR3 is TGTGCCAGCATGGTGGGCGGAACTTCCTACGAGCAGTACTTC. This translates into CASMVGGTSYEQYF.

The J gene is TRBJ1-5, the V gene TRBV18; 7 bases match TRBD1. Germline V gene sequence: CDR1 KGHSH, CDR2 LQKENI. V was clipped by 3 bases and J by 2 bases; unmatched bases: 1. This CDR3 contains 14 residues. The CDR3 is CASSPGTGNQPQHF. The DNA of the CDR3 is TGTGCCAGCTCACCCGGGACAGGCAATCAGCCCCAGCATTTT.

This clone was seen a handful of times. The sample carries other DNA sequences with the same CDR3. The CDR3 is CASSPQGDEQYF. The CDR3 DNA follows: TGTGCCAGCTCACCACAGGGGGACGAGCAGTACTTC. This chain links TRBV18 with TRBJ2-7, with D maybe TRBD1 (6 bases). The CDR3 has 12 residues. Germline CDR1 KGHSH, CDR2 LQKENI. V lost 1 base to trimming and J lost 5 bases, with 6 bases between them.

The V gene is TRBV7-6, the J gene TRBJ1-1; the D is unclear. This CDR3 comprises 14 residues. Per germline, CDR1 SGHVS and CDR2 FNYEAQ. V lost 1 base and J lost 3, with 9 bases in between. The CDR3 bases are TGTGCCAGCAGCTTAGGGGGAATTGACACTGAAGCTTTCTTT. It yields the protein CASSLGGIDTEAFF.

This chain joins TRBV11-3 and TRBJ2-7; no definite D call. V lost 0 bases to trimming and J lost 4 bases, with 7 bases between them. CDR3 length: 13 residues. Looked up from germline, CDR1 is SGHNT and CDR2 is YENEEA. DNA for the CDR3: TGTGCCAGCAGCTTAGATGCGTCGTACGAGCAGTACTTC. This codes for CASSLDASYEQYF.

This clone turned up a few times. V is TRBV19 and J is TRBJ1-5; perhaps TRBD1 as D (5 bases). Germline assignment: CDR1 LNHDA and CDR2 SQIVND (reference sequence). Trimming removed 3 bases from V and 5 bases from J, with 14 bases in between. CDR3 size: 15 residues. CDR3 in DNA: TGTGCCAGTAGTATTCACCGAGGGACCCATCAGCCCCAGCATTTT. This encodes CASSIHRGTHQPQHF. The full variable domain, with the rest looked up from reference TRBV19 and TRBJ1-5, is DGGITQSPKYLFRKEGQNVTLSCEQNLNHDAMYWYRQDPGQGLRLIYYSQIVNDFQKGDIAEGYSVSREKKESFPLTVTSAQKNPTAFYLCASSIHRGTHQPQHFGDGTRLSIL.

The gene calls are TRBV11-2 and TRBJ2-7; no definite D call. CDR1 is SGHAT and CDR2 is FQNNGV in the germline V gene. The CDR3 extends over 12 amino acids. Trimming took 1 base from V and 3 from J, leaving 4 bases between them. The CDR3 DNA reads TGTGCCAGCAGCTTAGTTCTCTACGAGCAGTACTTC. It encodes CASSLVLYEQYF.

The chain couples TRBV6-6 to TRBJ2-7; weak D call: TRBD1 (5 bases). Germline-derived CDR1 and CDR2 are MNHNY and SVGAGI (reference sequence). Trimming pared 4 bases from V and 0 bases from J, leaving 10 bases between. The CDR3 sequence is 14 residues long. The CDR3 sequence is CASSSGPNSYEQYF. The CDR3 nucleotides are TGTGCCAGCAGTTCAGGGCCGAACTCCTACGAGCAGTACTTC.

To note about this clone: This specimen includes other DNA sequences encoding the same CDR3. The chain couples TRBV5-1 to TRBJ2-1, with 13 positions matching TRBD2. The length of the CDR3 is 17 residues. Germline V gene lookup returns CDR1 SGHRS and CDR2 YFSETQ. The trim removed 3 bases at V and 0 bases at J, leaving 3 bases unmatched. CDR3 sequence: CASSWTSGSPSYNEQFF. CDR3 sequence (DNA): TGCGCCAGCAGCTGGACTAGCGGGAGCCCCTCCTACAATGAGCAGTTCTTC.

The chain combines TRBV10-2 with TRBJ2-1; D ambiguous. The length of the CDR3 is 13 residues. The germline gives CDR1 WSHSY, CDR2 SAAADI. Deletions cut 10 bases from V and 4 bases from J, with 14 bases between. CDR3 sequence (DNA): TGCGCCACCAGCCCGTCAGGATACAATGAGCAGTTCTTC. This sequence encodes CATSPSGYNEQFF.

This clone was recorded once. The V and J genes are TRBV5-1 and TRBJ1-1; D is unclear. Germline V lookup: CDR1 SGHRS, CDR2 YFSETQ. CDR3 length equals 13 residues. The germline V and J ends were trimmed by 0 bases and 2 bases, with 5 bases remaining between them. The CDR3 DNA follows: TGCGCCAGCAGCTTGGCCGTAAACACTGAAGCTTTCTTT. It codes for CASSLAVNTEAFF.

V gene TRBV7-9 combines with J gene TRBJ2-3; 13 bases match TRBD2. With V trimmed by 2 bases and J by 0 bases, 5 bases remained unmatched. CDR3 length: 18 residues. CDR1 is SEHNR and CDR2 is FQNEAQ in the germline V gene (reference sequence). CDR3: CASSLRLAGGISTDTQYF. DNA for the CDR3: TGTGCCAGCAGCTTAAGACTAGCGGGGGGAATTAGCACAGATACGCAGTATTTT.